The rows below give T cell receptor beta chains drawn from one sample of a study of shared clonotypes between healthy human individuals. Data came from immunoSEQ multiplex PCR; TCRdb stores just in-frame clones and leaves some out. The data contain nearly 1,000,000 clones, 70% to 85% of them singletons. The sequenced sample was memory CD4+ T cells sorted from blood. These receptors were taken from a man younger than 35 in good health. CDR3s include the opening cysteine and the closing phenylalanine or tryptophan. The D gene is left open where the match is weak. A clone size is listed for some rows: how often the clone was seen (once, few, many), or a class if it is expanded.

>TRBJ1-1|NA|NA|TRBV2
TGTGCCAGCAGGGCAGGGGATGTCCCGAACACTGAAGCTTTCTTT
CASRAGDVPNTEAFF
>TRBJ2-3|NA|once|TRBV6-1
TGTGCCAGCAGTGTAGACTTGCTCGCCACGCAGTATTTT
CASSVDLLATQYF
>TRBJ2-3|TRBD2|NA|TRBV9
TGTGCCAGCAGCGTAGGTTCTAGCGGGAGTGCAGATACGCAGTATTTT
CASSVGSSGSADTQYF
>TRBJ2-3|NA|NA|TRBV7-2
TGTGCCAGCAGCTCACCCCCCTTCATAAAGGCAGTGACAGATACGCAGTATTTT
CASSSPPFIKAVTDTQYF
>TRBJ1-2|NA|NA|TRBV20-1
TGCAGTGCTAGTTCGAGTAGTGGCTACACCTTC
CSASSSSGYTF
>TRBJ1-2|TRBD1|few|TRBV6-6
TGTGCCAGCAGTTCGACGACAGGGACCAACTATGGCTACACCTTC
CASSSTTGTNYGYTF
>TRBJ2-2|NA|NA|TRBV18
TGTGCCAGCTCACCATCCCAGCGGACGAACACCGGGGAGCTGTTTTTT
CASSPSQRTNTGELFF
>TRBJ1-6|NA|NA|TRBV5-5
TGTGCCAGCAGCTCCCGGGGGGCCCTAAATTCACCCCTCCACTTT
CASSSRGALNSPLHF
>TRBJ1-1|NA|NA|TRBV9
TGTGCCAGCAGCGTAGGGCCCCTGGGGGGTGTCACAGCTTTCTTT
CASSVGPLGGVTAFF
>TRBJ2-7|NA|few|TRBV7-2
TGTGCCAGCAGCACCCCTGGGGGAATCTACGAGCAGTACTTC
CASSTPGGIYEQYF
>TRBJ2-7|NA|NA|TRBV2
TGTGCCAGCAGTGAAACGAAGAGGCAGTACTTC
CASSETKRQYF
>TRBJ1-4|NA|NA|TRBV7-9
TGTGCCAGCAGCTTAAGCGGGACACCGAATGAAAAACTGTTTTTT
CASSLSGTPNEKLFF
>TRBJ2-2|NA|NA|TRBV2
TGTGCCAGCAGCGGACTTATAAACACCGGGGAGCTGTTTTTT
CASSGLINTGELFF
>TRBJ1-2|NA|NA|TRBV19
TGTGCCAGTAGACTGGCAGGGTCTAACTATGGCTACACCTTC
CASRLAGSNYGYTF
>TRBJ2-1|TRBD2|NA|TRBV2
TGTGCCAGCAACTTAGCGGGAGCCTACAATGAGCAGTTCTTC
CASNLAGAYNEQFF